A single sample is the source of the 27 T cell receptor beta chains below, sequenced in a study of blood T cell dynamics during melanoma immunotherapy (dated by TCRdb to the early 2020s). Read against the paper, the sample's time point label means: pre-treatment baseline. Library prep was done by the immunoSEQ multiplex PCR assay. Held by TCRdb, this immuneACCESS table contains in-frame sequences only and omits some clones. Under half of the omission traces to an unresolved V gene where checked; the cause of the rest is unknown. The sample yields 9,900 or so clones; 88% were counted once. The ten top clones hold 10% of the sample. The source was blood, collected from a patient treated with checkpoint blockade. The receptors were gathered from a human donor with melanoma.

The chain has TRBV1 and TRBJ2-3; the listed D gene, TRBD2, was not tested against the DNA. TRBV1 corresponds to a pseudogene. The CDR3 sequence is 21 residues long. The CDR3 nucleotides read TGCACCAGCAGCCAAGATTCCCCCCACACCACTAGCGGGGGCTGCACAGATACGCAGTATTTT. This sequence encodes CTSSQDSPHTTSGGCTDTQYF.

This chain uses TRBV19 with TRBJ2-7; D call uncertain. Germline lookup yields CDR1 LNHDA and CDR2 SQIVND (reference sequence). CDR3 length equals 13 residues. V was cut by 3 bases and J by 5 bases, with 11 bases left in between. CDR3 protein: CASSIRVYDEQYF. CDR3 DNA: TGTGCCAGTAGTATCCGGGTTTATGACGAGCAGTACTTC.

J is TRBJ2-7 and V is TRBV19; 15 bases are shared with TRBD2. Germline CDR1 and CDR2: LNHDA and SQIVND (reference sequence). This CDR3 is built from 18 residues. Trimming cost V 11 bases and J 1 base; bases outside gene matches: 15. CDR3 residues: CARYVGLAGGPGSYEQYV. DNA for the CDR3: TGTGCCCGATACGTTGGACTAGCGGGAGGGCCAGGGTCCTACGAGCAGTACGTC.

This chain connects TRBV6-4 to TRBJ2-7; 8 nucleotides match TRBD2. Germline V gene sequence: CDR1 MRHNA, CDR2 SNTAGT. The CDR3 sequence is 13 residues long. V gave up 8 bases and J gave up 3 bases; unmatched junction bases: 6. CDR3 in amino acids: CASSAGGGYEQYF. The CDR3 coding sequence is TGTGCCAGCTCTGCCGGGGGGGGCTACGAGCAGTACTTC.

The genes are TRBV7-9 and TRBJ1-1; D unclear. CDR3 length: 11 residues. Germline V CDR1 and CDR2: SEHNR, FQNEAQ (reference sequence). V lost 1 base, J lost 5 bases, and 2 bases lay in between. CDR3 DNA sequence: TGTGCCAGCAGCTTAGGGACTGAAGCTTTCTTT. This sequence encodes CASSLGTEAFF.

A remark on this clone: The DNA is omitted, as the CDR3 cannot be located on it reliably, and the CDR3 follows TCRdb's listing. This rearrangement joins TRBV6-6 to TRBJ1-1; the table's TRBD1 call for D was not verified on the DNA. The CDR3 adds up to 16 amino acids, both ends counted. Germline loops: CDR1 MNHNY, CDR2 SVGAGI (reference sequence). CDR3 protein: CASSSSGILGARGAFF.

V usage is TRBV10-2 and J usage is TRBJ2-7; D is possibly TRBD1 (6 bases). V was pared by 8 bases and J by 4 bases, with 15 bases between. This CDR3 has 13 amino acids. Germline V CDR1 and CDR2: WSHSY, SAAADI. CDR3 sequence: CASVRGHQYEQYF. CDR3 coding DNA: TGCGCCAGCGTTCGGGGACATCAGTACGAGCAGTACTTC.

This rearrangement joins TRBV18 to TRBJ1-5; 8 bases are shared with TRBD1. The CDR3 is 15 residues long. Trimming cost V 6 bases and J 6 bases; bases outside gene matches: 10. Germline V gene sequence: CDR1 KGHSH, CDR2 LQKENI. DNA for the CDR3: TGTGCCAGCTCGTTCGACAGGGGCAAGGGTCAGCCCCAGCATTTT. Its protein product is CASSFDRGKGQPQHF.

The chain uses TRBV4-1 and TRBJ2-1; 10 bases fit TRBD2. The germline V gene has CDR1 MGHRA and CDR2 YSYEKL. V shed 3 bases and J 4 bases; nucleotides not matched to a gene: 9. There are 17 residues in the CDR3. The CDR3 DNA reads TGCGCCAGCAGCCACGAAACTCTAGCGGGAGTTTACAATGAGCAGTTCTTC. Its translation: CASSHETLAGVYNEQFF.

The rearrangement links TRBV5-1 to TRBJ1-1; 7 bases line up with TRBD1. Germline CDR1 SGHRS, CDR2 YFSETQ. The CDR3 spans 14 residues. Trimming cost V 4 bases and J 1 base; bases outside gene matches: 4. CDR3 residues: CASSLRTGNTEAFF. CDR3 DNA sequence: TGCGCCAGCAGCCTCAGGACAGGGAACACTGAAGCTTTCTTT.

J is TRBJ2-7 and V is TRBV2, with 8 positions matching TRBD1. The CDR3 consists of 13 residues. Looked up from germline, CDR1 is SNHLY and CDR2 is FYNNEI. V trimming: 7 bases; J trimming: 2 bases; junction bases outside the gene matches: 4. CDR3 residues: CASNGQGTYEQYF. The DNA of the CDR3 is TGTGCCAGCAATGGACAGGGCACCTACGAGCAGTACTTC. The full variable domain, with the rest looked up from reference TRBV2 and TRBJ2-7, is EPEVTQTPSHQVTQMGQEVILRCVPISNHLYFYWYRQILGQKVEFLVSFYNNEISEKSEIFDDQFSVERPDGSNFTLKIRSTKLEDSAMYFCASNGQGTYEQYFGPGTRLTVT.

The chain is built from TRBV6-5 and TRBJ1-2; possible D gene TRBD1, 5 bases. Per the germline V gene, CDR1 is MNHEY and CDR2 is SVGAGI. The CDR3 extends over 15 amino acids. The V end lost 5 bases, the J end lost 8 bases, and 21 bases lay between the germline ends. CDR3 in amino acids: CASSPGTGIVGGYTF. The CDR3 DNA follows: TGTGCCAGCAGTCCCGGGACGGGAATAGTTGGCGGCTACACCTTC.

The CDR3 sequence: CSVEPYQGDTGELFF. The CDR3 DNA follows: TGCAGCGTTGAACCATACCAGGGGGACACCGGGGAGCTGTTTTTT. The chain combines TRBV29-1 with TRBJ2-2; 7 positions agree with TRBD1. The germline V gene has CDR1 SQVTM and CDR2 ANQGSEA. The V and J ends lost 2 bases and 3 bases, in that order; junction bases with no gene match: 6. The CDR3 is 15 amino acids.

The chain carries TRBV7-2 and TRBJ2-5, with a tentative D call TRBD2 (6 bases). Germline V gene sequence: CDR1 SGHTA, CDR2 FQGNSA. The CDR3 sequence is 13 residues long. The CDR3: CASRRGPQETQYF. DNA of the CDR3: TGTGCTTCGAGGCGGGGCCCCCAGGAGACCCAGTACTTC.

The rearrangement links TRBV2 to TRBJ2-5; D is unclear. Germline V CDR1 and CDR2: SNHLY, FYNNEI. V was pared by 2 bases and J by 2 bases, with 6 bases between. The CDR3 runs to 13 residues. For the CDR3, the DNA is TGTGCCAGCAGTGAACAGGTTCAAGAGACCCAGTACTTC. The encoded protein is CASSEQVQETQYF.

Here the CDR3 DNA reads TGCGCCAGTTCTTCGGCTGACGGAGCCTACGAGCAGTACTTC. Translated, it gives CASSSADGAYEQYF. The genes are TRBV5-1 and TRBJ2-5, with unresolved D. The DNA end is a closer match to TRBJ2-7, so the J assignment may be wrong. The CDR3 is made up of 14 amino acids. Germline CDR1 and CDR2: SGHRS and YFSETQ.

This chain uses TRBV18 with TRBJ1-5, with D possibly matching TRBD1 (5 bases). Trimming left V 3 bases short and J 5 bases short, with 14 bases between. This CDR3 has 15 residues. Germline CDR1 KGHSH, CDR2 LQKENI. As DNA, the CDR3 is TGTGCCAGCTCACCTCGCGGGGGGACCGATCAGCCCCAGCATTTT. This codes for CASSPRGGTDQPQHF.

This clone came up once. The chain has TRBV29-1 and TRBJ2-1, with D perhaps TRBD1 or TRBD2 (5 bases each). Trimming removed 6 bases from V and 10 bases from J, with 10 bases in between. Per germline, CDR1 SQVTM and CDR2 ANQGSEA. This CDR3 contains 10 residues. The CDR3 spells CSVGTTEQFF. For the CDR3, the DNA is TGCAGCGTGGGGACGACGGAGCAGTTCTTC.

The chain joins TRBV5-5 to TRBJ1-5; 8 positions agree with TRBD1. With V trimmed by 2 bases and J by 4 bases, 2 bases remained unmatched. CDR1 SGHKS and CDR2 YYEKEE come from the germline V gene (reference sequence). CDR3 length equals 14 residues. CDR3 sequence reads: CASSFDRGNQPQHF. The CDR3 DNA is TGTGCCAGCAGCTTTGACAGGGGTAATCAGCCCCAGCATTTT.

The V and J genes are TRBV7-9 and TRBJ1-2; 8 bases match TRBD1. J gave up 4 bases and V 4 bases, and 8 bases lay outside the gene matches. The CDR3 has 15 residues. From germline, CDR1 is SEHNR and CDR2 FQNEAQ (reference sequence). CDR3 nucleotide sequence: TGTGCCAGCAGCTCAAACAGGGGGAAGAGCTATGGCTACACCTTC. Amino acid sequence: CASSSNRGKSYGYTF.

The chain has TRBV18 and TRBJ2-7; 7 nucleotides agree with TRBD1. Trimming took 4 bases from V and 1 from J; bases not matched to a gene: 4. CDR3 length equals 14 residues. Per germline, CDR1 KGHSH and CDR2 LQKENI. The DNA of the CDR3 is TGTGCCAGCTCACAAGACAGGGAGTCCTACGAGCAGTACGTC. Protein: CASSQDRESYEQYV.

This sequence joins TRBV9 and TRBJ2-4; 10 nucleotides align to TRBD2. With 4 bases clipped from V and 0 bases from J, the junction kept 13 bases outside the gene matches. From germline, CDR1 is SGDLS and CDR2 YYNGEE. The length of the CDR3 is 19 residues. The CDR3 loop reads CASSSPSGGSFLAKNIQYF. In DNA form, the CDR3 reads TGTGCCAGCAGCTCCCCTAGCGGGGGCTCTTTTCTAGCCAAAAACATTCAGTACTTC. Looking up the rest from reference TRBV9 and TRBJ2-4 gives the full variable domain: DSGVTQTPKHLITATGQRVTLRCSPRSGDLSVYWYQQSLDQGLQFLIQYYNGEERAKGNILERFSAQQFPDLHSELNLSSLELGDSALYFCASSSPSGGSFLAKNIQYFGAGTRLSVL.

This clone was observed a few times. The chain is built from TRBV6-6 and TRBJ1-1; D might be TRBD1 (6 bases). Trimming took 4 bases from V and 2 from J, leaving 14 bases between them. The CDR3 contains 15 residues. CDR1 and CDR2 (germline): MNHNY, SVGAGI (reference sequence). CDR3 nucleotides: TGTGCCAGCAGTTTAACCGGGACAATCAACACTGAAGCTTTCTTT. Protein product: CASSLTGTINTEAFF.

This clone was picked up a small number of times. The chain recombines TRBV5-1 with TRBJ2-4; D unresolved. Germline loops: CDR1 SGHRS, CDR2 YFSETQ. Trimming pared 4 bases from V and 6 bases from J, leaving 11 bases between. The CDR3 is made up of 13 amino acids. The CDR3 DNA sequence: TGCGCCAGCAGCCCATCGAAGGGAAACATTCAGTACTTC. This translates into CASSPSKGNIQYF.

This clone showed up just once. The rearrangement joins TRBV6-5 to TRBJ2-3; D unresolved. Germline-derived CDR1 and CDR2 are MNHEY and SVGAGI. The V end was cut by 6 bases, the J end by 2 bases, with 15 bases between. There are 15 residues in the CDR3. CDR3 residues: CASRLDPRPTDTQYF. DNA of the CDR3: TGTGCCAGCAGATTAGACCCCAGGCCCACAGATACGCAGTATTTT.

J is TRBJ2-3 and V is TRBV30, with TRBD2 matching 7 bases. Germline-derived CDR1 and CDR2 are GTSNPN and SVGIG (reference sequence). The CDR3 runs to 14 residues. V shed 2 bases and J 4 bases; nucleotides not matched to a gene: 6. The CDR3 sequence: CAWSSSGGSDTQYF. As DNA, the CDR3 is TGTGCCTGGAGTTCTAGCGGTGGGTCAGATACGCAGTATTTT.

The chain links TRBV5-1 to TRBJ2-5; D may be TRBD1 or TRBD2 (5 bases each). The CDR3 spans 14 residues. The germline V and J ends were trimmed by 3 bases and 5 bases, with 14 bases remaining between them. Germline CDR1 is SGHRS and CDR2 is YFSETQ. CDR3 in amino acids: CASSSGALGETQYF. CDR3 nucleotides: TGCGCCAGCAGCTCCGGGGCCCTGGGGGAGACCCAGTACTTC. Full variable domain (rest looked up from reference TRBV5-1 and TRBJ2-5): KAGVTQTPRYLIKTRGQQVTLSCSPISGHRSVSWYQQTPGQGLQFLFEYFSETQRNKGNFPGRFSGRQFSNSRSEMNVSTLELGDSALYLCASSSGALGETQYFGPGTRLLVL.